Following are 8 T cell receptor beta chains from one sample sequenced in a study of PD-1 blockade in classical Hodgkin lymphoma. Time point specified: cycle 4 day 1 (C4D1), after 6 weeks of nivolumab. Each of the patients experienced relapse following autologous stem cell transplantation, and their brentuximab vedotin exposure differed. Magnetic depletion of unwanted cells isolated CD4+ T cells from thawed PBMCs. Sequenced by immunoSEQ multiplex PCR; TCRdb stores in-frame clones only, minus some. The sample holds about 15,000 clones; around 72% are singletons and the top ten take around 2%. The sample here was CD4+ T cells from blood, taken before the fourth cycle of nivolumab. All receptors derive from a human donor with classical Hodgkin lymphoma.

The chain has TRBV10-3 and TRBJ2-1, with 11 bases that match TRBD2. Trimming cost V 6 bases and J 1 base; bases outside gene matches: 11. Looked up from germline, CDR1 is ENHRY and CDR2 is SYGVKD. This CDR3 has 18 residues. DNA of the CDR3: TGTGCCATCAGGGGGGCCGATACTAGCGGGAGATCCTACAATGAGCAGTTCTTC. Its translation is CAIRGADTSGRSYNEQFF.

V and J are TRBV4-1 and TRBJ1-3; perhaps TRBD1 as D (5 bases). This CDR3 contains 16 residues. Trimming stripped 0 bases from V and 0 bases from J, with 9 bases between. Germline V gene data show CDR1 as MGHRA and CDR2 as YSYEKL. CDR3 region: CASSQDRVSSGNTIYF. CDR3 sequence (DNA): TGCGCCAGCAGCCAAGACAGGGTGAGCTCTGGAAACACCATATATTTT.

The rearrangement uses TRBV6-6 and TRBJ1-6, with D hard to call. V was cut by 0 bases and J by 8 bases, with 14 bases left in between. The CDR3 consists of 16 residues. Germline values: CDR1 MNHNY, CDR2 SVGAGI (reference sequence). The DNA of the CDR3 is TGTGCCAGCAGTTACTCGATCGGAACCGGGGATTCACCCCTCCACTTT. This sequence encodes CASSYSIGTGDSPLHF.

CDR3 in amino acids: CASSSTLEKNTEAFF. DNA of the CDR3: TGTGCCAGCAGCTCCACTCTCGAGAAGAACACTGAAGCTTTCTTT. V is TRBV7-9 and J is TRBJ1-1; D is undetermined. This CDR3 has 15 amino acids. V shed 4 bases and J shed 1 base, with 13 bases lying between them. The germline gives CDR1 SEHNR, CDR2 FQNEAQ (reference sequence).

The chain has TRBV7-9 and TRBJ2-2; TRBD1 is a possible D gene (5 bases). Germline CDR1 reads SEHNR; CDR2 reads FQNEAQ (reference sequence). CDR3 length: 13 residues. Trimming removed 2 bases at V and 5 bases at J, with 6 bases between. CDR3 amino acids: CASSLQGTGELFF. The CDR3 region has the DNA TGTGCCAGCAGCTTACAGGGTACCGGGGAGCTGTTTTTT.

The CDR3 loop is CASSLSQGYQPQHF. In DNA, the CDR3 is TGTGCCAGCAGCTTGAGCCAGGGGTACCAGCCCCAGCATTTT. The chain carries TRBV5-8 and TRBJ1-5; perhaps TRBD1 as D (6 bases). The CDR3 has 14 residues. Trimming removed 1 base from V and 7 bases from J, with 12 bases in between. Germline V gene data show CDR1 as SGHTS and CDR2 as YDEGEE.

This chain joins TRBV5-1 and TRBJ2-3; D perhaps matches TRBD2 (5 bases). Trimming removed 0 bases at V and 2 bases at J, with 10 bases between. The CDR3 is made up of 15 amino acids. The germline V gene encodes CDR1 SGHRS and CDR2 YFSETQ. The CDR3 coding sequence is TGCGCCAGCAGCTTGGCCCTAGCAGACACAGATACGCAGTATTTT. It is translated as CASSLALADTDTQYF.

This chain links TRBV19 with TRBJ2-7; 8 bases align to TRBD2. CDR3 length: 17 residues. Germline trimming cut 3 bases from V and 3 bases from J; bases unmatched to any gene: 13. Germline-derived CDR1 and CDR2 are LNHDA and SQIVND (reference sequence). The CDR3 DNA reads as TGTGCCAGTAGTATCTCCCGGACTAGCCTAGGGAACTACGAGCAGTACTTC. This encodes CASSISRTSLGNYEQYF.